These T cell receptor beta chains were read from a single sample in a study of siplizumab effects on memory and regulatory T cells. Method: immunoSEQ multiplex PCR; TCRdb's copy keeps in-frame clones and lacks some. The sample shows some 96,000 clones, 80% to 95% of them seen only once. Sequencing was performed on CD4+ T cells sorted from blood. The source of these receptors is a human donor in good health. Each CDR3 is given with its conserved first and last residue. D genes are given only for firm matches.

D gene	V gene	J gene	CDR3 DNA	CDR3 protein
.	TRBV19	TRBJ2-3	TGTGCCAGTAGTATAGGGCGGGGTACGCAGTATTTT	CASSIGRGTQYF
.	TRBV4-3	TRBJ1-2	TGCGCCAGCAGCCGTGGTCAGGGCTTCTATGGCTACACCTTC	CASSRGQGFYGYTF
.	TRBV11-2	TRBJ2-5	TGTGCCAGCAGTCCAATTGGGGGCGTCGGCGAGACCCAGTACTTC	CASSPIGGVGETQYF
.	TRBV7-2	TRBJ1-3	TGTGCCAGCAGCTTAGGTTTCGGTTCTGGAAACACCATATATTTT	CASSLGFGSGNTIYF
TRBD1	TRBV6-1	TRBJ2-7	TGTGCCAGCAGCCAGACAGGGCGCGACGAGCAGTACTTC	CASSQTGRDEQYF
TRBD1	TRBV5-6	TRBJ1-1	TGTGCCAGCAGCACGCCCCCGACAGGGGGCGGCACTGAAGCTTTCTTT	CASSTPPTGGGTEAFF
TRBD1	TRBV29-1	TRBJ2-1	TGCAGCGTGGCAGGACGACGGGACAGGGGGGACAATGAGCAGTTCTTC	CSVAGRRDRGDNEQFF
.	TRBV19	TRBJ1-5	TGTGCCAGCGCAGAGATAAGGCTTCATCAGCCCCAGCATTTT	CASAEIRLHQPQHF
TRBD2	TRBV4-1	TRBJ2-3	TGCGCCAGCAGCCGCGGACTAGCGGGGGGATACACAGATACGCAGTATTTT	CASSRGLAGGYTDTQYF
TRBD1	TRBV5-1	TRBJ1-2	TGCGCCAGCAGCCCGGACAGGGGGCATAACTATGGCTACACCTTC	CASSPDRGHNYGYTF
.	TRBV28	TRBJ1-2	TGTGCCAGCATCGATCGGAGGAACTATGGCTACACCTTC	CASIDRRNYGYTF
TRBD1	TRBV5-4	TRBJ1-2	TGTGCCAGCAGCTTGGCCGACAGGGTTGGAGGCTACACCTTC	CASSLADRVGGYTF
.	TRBV7-2	TRBJ1-2	TGTGCCAGCAGCTCGGGGCAGGGACCTTATGGCTACACCTTC	CASSSGQGPYGYTF
TRBD1	TRBV27	TRBJ1-5	TGTGCCAGCAGTTTTCGACAGGGCGTTCAGCCCCAGCATTTT	CASSFRQGVQPQHF
TRBD1	TRBV9	TRBJ1-1	TGTGCCAGCAGCGTAATTGGAGCGGGACAGGGTGACACTGAAGCTTTCTTT	CASSVIGAGQGDTEAFF
.	TRBV11-2	TRBJ2-7	TGTGCCAGCAGCTCGAGGTCAGGGTTTGGAGAGCAGTACTTC	CASSSRSGFGEQYF
.	TRBV7-2	TRBJ2-5	TGTGCCAGCAGCTTAAAAGAGACCCAGTACTTC	CASSLKETQYF
.	TRBV2	TRBJ1-5	TGTGCCAGCAGTGGAATAACAGGGAGGCAGCCCCAGCATTTT	CASSGITGRQPQHF
TRBD2	TRBV5-4	TRBJ2-1	TGTGCCAGCCTTCAGTCCCTAGCGGGGGGGTACAATGAGCAGTTCTTC	CASLQSLAGGYNEQFF
.	TRBV27	TRBJ2-3	TGTGCCAGCAGTTTAATAGGAGGGAAGGCAGATACGCAGTATTTT	CASSLIGGKADTQYF
TRBD1	TRBV27	TRBJ1-2	TGTGCCAGCAGTTTCGGGACAGGGGGTCGGGGCTACACCTTC	CASSFGTGGRGYTF
.	TRBV7-2	TRBJ1-6	TGTGCCAGCAGCTTAGACTCCGTCCCCAGGACTCACCTCCACTTT	CASSLDSVPRTHLHF
.	TRBV30	TRBJ1-2	TGTGCCTGGAGTGCGGGGTCATCCTATGGCTACACCTTC	CAWSAGSSYGYTF